Presented here are 16 T cell receptor beta chains from one specimen sequenced in a study of vaccination effects on CD4 cells after COVID-19. These receptors' targets are unknown. Sequencing in the ViraFEST assay came after antigen-specific CD4+ T cells had been expanded with viral peptide pools, which were used to stimulate PBMC. The authors isolated CD4+ T cells after 9 to 10 days of culture. Participants completed two doses of the BNT162b2 or mRNA-1273 vaccine. TCRdb's copy holds only in-frame clones and misses some; the assay was immunoSEQ multiplex PCR. The repertoire includes about 46,000 clones, around three quarters of them detected once, and roughly 16% sits in the top ten. The sequences come from CD4+ T cells from PBMCs cultured with HCoV-OC43 spike peptides, collected after COVID-19 vaccination. As for subset: HCoV-OC43 spike overlapping peptide pool stimulation. These receptors were obtained from a human donor who received a COVID-19 vaccine.

The chain links TRBV29-1 to TRBJ1-5; D gene ambiguous. Per the germline V gene, CDR1 is SQVTM and CDR2 is ANQGSEA. This CDR3 has 13 residues. Trimming removed 6 bases from V and 2 bases from J, with 11 bases in between. CDR3 DNA: TGCAGCGTCGCCTTCCCGGGCAATCAGCCCCAGCATTTT. Translated, it gives CSVAFPGNQPQHF. Based on the CDR3 plus reference TRBV29-1 and TRBJ1-5, the full variable domain is SAVISQKPSRDICQRGTSLTIQCQVDSQVTMMFWYRQQPGQSLTLIATANQGSEATYESGFVIDKFPISRPNLTFSTLTVSNMSPEDSSIYLCSVAFPGNQPQHFGDGTRLSIL.

V gene TRBV29-1 combines with J gene TRBJ1-1; D gene unclear. The germline V and J ends were trimmed by 5 bases and 3 bases, with 28 bases remaining between them. Germline V CDR1 and CDR2: SQVTM, ANQGSEA. The length of the CDR3 is 18 residues. The CDR3 here is CSVFRPGSKRFLDTEAFF. CDR3 DNA: TGCAGCGTTTTCCGCCCGGGGAGTAAACGGTTTTTGGACACTGAAGCTTTCTTT.

This chain joins TRBV4-1 and TRBJ2-7, with TRBD2 as a possible D gene (5 bases). The CDR3 loop spans 14 amino acids. Trimming took 2 bases from V and 3 from J, leaving 11 bases between them. CDR1 is MGHRA, CDR2 YSYEKL, per germline. CDR3: CASSQPVSGYEQYF. CDR3 DNA: TGCGCCAGCAGCCAACCAGTAAGCGGCTACGAGCAGTACTTC.

This sequence joins TRBV6-1 and TRBJ2-3, with 8 bases aligning to TRBD2. Germline CDR1 MNHNS, CDR2 SASEGT. V shed 2 bases and J 3 bases; nucleotides not matched to a gene: 7. This CDR3 is built from 16 residues. In nucleotides, the CDR3 is TGTGCCAGCAGTGAATCGGCGGGAGGAAAAACAGATACGCAGTATTTT. This gives the protein CASSESAGGKTDTQYF.

This clone was seen once. The chain combines TRBV3-1 (or the pseudogene TRBV3-2) with TRBJ2-5, with TRBD2 matching 13 bases. V dropped 4 bases and J dropped 5; count of bases not matched to a gene: 13. The CDR3 runs 18 residues. The V gene's germline CDR1 is LGHDT and CDR2 YNNKEL (reference sequence). This CDR3 is CASSPLLLAGGPTETQYF. CDR3 sequence (DNA): TGTGCCAGCAGCCCTTTATTACTAGCGGGGGGGCCTACGGAGACCCAGTACTTC.

The chain recombines TRBV18 with TRBJ2-2; unclear D gene. The CDR3 runs 13 residues. The germline V gene has CDR1 KGHSH and CDR2 LQKENI. Trimming pared 0 bases from V and 7 bases from J, leaving 6 bases between. The CDR3 sequence is CASSPPSGGELFF. The CDR3 DNA reads TGTGCCAGCTCACCACCATCAGGCGGGGAGCTGTTTTTT. Full variable domain (outside the CDR3, taken from reference TRBV18 and TRBJ2-2): NAGVMQNPRHLVRRRGQEARLRCSPMKGHSHVYWYRQLPEEGLKFMVYLQKENIIDESGMPKERFSAEFPKEGPSILRIQQVVRGDSAAYFCASSPPSGGELFFGEGSRLTVL.

This chain joins TRBV14 and TRBJ2-2; perhaps TRBD2 as D (5 bases). From germline, CDR1 is SGHDN and CDR2 FVKESK. This CDR3 contains 14 residues. V lost 1 base, J lost 8 bases, and 11 bases lay in between. The CDR3: CASSQVGATGELFF. The CDR3 DNA is TGTGCCAGCAGCCAAGTGGGAGCAACGGGGGAGCTGTTTTTT.

V gene TRBV9 combines with J gene TRBJ2-7; D ambiguous. The CDR3 spans 12 residues. Germline lookup yields CDR1 SGDLS and CDR2 YYNGEE. Trimming cost V 4 bases and J 3 bases, with 8 bases left between them. CDR3 DNA sequence: TGTGCCAGCAGCCCGAACGACTACGAGCAGTACTTC. Translated, it gives CASSPNDYEQYF.

The rearrangement links TRBV11-2 to TRBJ1-4, with a weak D call TRBD1 (6 bases). Trimming pared 5 bases from V and 0 bases from J, leaving 16 bases between. Germline CDR1 is SGHAT and CDR2 is FQNNGV. CDR3 length: 17 residues. Here the CDR3 DNA reads TGTGCCAGCAGCCCAGGACAGTATTGGGCAACTAATGAAAAACTGTTTTTT. Encoded protein: CASSPGQYWATNEKLFF. The full variable domain, in which reference TRBV11-2 and TRBJ1-4 provide the parts outside the CDR3, is EAGVAQSPRYKIIEKRQSVAFWCNPISGHATLYWYQQILGQGPKLLIQFQNNGVVDDSQLPKDRFSAERLKGVDSTLKIQPAKLEDSAVYLCASSPGQYWATNEKLFFGSGTQLSVL.

The chain carries TRBV4-1 and TRBJ1-1; TRBD1 aligns across 9 bases. The junction had 7 bases not matched to a gene; V was cut back by 1 base and J by 7 bases. Germline V lookup: CDR1 MGHRA, CDR2 YSYEKL. The CDR3 runs 15 residues. The CDR3: CASSQGPGQGREAFF. In DNA, the CDR3 is TGCGCCAGCAGCCAAGGACCGGGACAGGGTCGTGAAGCTTTCTTT.

V is TRBV2 and J is TRBJ1-1; unclear D gene. The CDR3 sequence is 13 residues long. Germline CDR1 is SNHLY and CDR2 is FYNNEI. V dropped 4 bases and J dropped 1 base, with 7 bases sitting between them. Here the CDR3 reads CASSGEANTEAFF. CDR3 sequence (DNA): TGTGCCAGCAGTGGAGAGGCGAACACTGAAGCTTTCTTT.

V is TRBV7-2 and J is TRBJ2-1, with D possibly being TRBD2 (6 bases). The V end lost 4 bases, the J end lost 6 bases, and 16 bases lay between the germline ends. The germline gives CDR1 SGHTA, CDR2 FQGNSA. CDR3 length: 15 amino acids. The CDR3 DNA reads as TGTGCCAGCAGCTCGGAGGGAAACCCAGCCAATGAGCAGTTCTTC. Translating gives CASSSEGNPANEQFF.

V gene TRBV14 combines with J gene TRBJ2-1, with unresolved D. CDR1 is SGHDN, CDR2 FVKESK, per germline. This CDR3 is built from 14 residues. V dropped 0 bases and J dropped 9 bases, with 12 bases sitting between them. The CDR3 nucleotides read TGTGCCAGCAGCCAAGAAGTGGCTAGTGGTGAGCAGTTCTTC. Protein product: CASSQEVASGEQFF.

This chain links TRBV6-5 with TRBJ2-3, with D hard to call. The germline CDR1 and CDR2 sequences are MNHEY and SVGAGI. V was shortened by 2 bases and J by 5 bases, with 14 bases between the two germline ends. The CDR3 extends over 15 amino acids. CDR3 sequence reads: CASSYLGTNGDTQYF. The CDR3 nucleotides are TGTGCCAGCAGTTACCTAGGAACCAACGGAGATACGCAGTATTTT.

This clone has only one observation. CDR3 protein: CATRWEGDEQYF. CDR3 bases: TGTGCCACCCGATGGGAGGGTGACGAGCAGTACTTC. V and J are TRBV6-5 and TRBJ2-7; TRBD2 aligns across 7 bases. The CDR3 is 12 amino acids. Germline trimming cut 10 bases from V and 5 bases from J; bases unmatched to any gene: 8. CDR1 and CDR2 (germline): MNHEY, SVGAGI.

The sample holds a few counts of this clone. This chain uses TRBV9 with TRBJ2-5, with D uncertain. CDR1 and CDR2 (germline): SGDLS, YYNGEE. Trimming pared 0 bases from V and 1 base from J, leaving 7 bases between. The CDR3 contains 14 residues. The CDR3 coding sequence is TGTGCCAGCAGCGTAGGTCAGATCCAAGAGACCCAGTACTTC. Its protein product is CASSVGQIQETQYF. Full variable domain (rest looked up from reference TRBV9 and TRBJ2-5): DSGVTQTPKHLITATGQRVTLRCSPRSGDLSVYWYQQSLDQGLQFLIQYYNGEERAKGNILERFSAQQFPDLHSELNLSSLELGDSALYFCASSVGQIQETQYFGPGTRLLVL.